This is a list of T cell receptor beta chains from one sample in a study of monozygotic twins with inflammatory bowel disease. TCRdb reprocessed the 5' RACE reads, keeping one entry per CDR3 protein, no DNA. The listing contains tens of thousands of distinct CDR3 sequences. The sample consisted of blood. The source is a human donor with ulcerative colitis or Crohn's disease, or a healthy co-twin of an affected twin (not recorded which). The CDR3 runs from the conserved cysteine through the conserved F or W. Size is omitted from some rows. Given values are once, few, many or a class for expanded clones.

J gene	clone size	V gene	CDR3 protein
TRBJ2-3	medium-sized	TRBV18	CASSPRGSAEDTQYF
TRBJ2-6	.	TRBV14	CASSHGGANVLTF
TRBJ2-5	.	TRBV27	CASSAPGFPETQYF
TRBJ2-3	.	TRBV7-2	CASSYGLAGVFTDTQYF
TRBJ2-7	.	TRBV6-6	CASSYSKTEEQYF
TRBJ2-5	.	TRBV24-1	CATSASDRVAETQYF
TRBJ2-3	.	TRBV5-1	CASSLRLAGGTDTQYF
TRBJ2-3	.	TRBV2	CASSEGQYPDTQYF
TRBJ2-3	.	TRBV27	CASSLYRPDTQYF
TRBJ1-2	.	TRBV6-5	CASSFGRDGYGYTF
TRBJ2-1	.	TRBV5-1	CVSSLGTGKINEQFF
TRBJ2-7	.	TRBV6-6	CASSFLTRYEQYF
TRBJ1-1	.	TRBV5-1	CDSSLEPGSMTEAFF
TRBJ1-2	.	TRBV11-2	CASSLEAGAYGYTF
TRBJ1-6	.	TRBV9	CASSVGRPYNSPLHF
TRBJ1-1	.	TRBV29-1	CSVGGLQGFSLNTEAFF
TRBJ1-2	.	TRBV9	CASSVGLGNNYGYTF
TRBJ2-7	.	TRBV7-2	CASSLGFRASREQYF
TRBJ2-1	.	TRBV5-1	CASSLGLNEQFF
TRBJ1-1	.	TRBV6-1	CASRDGWGSAEAFF
TRBJ2-2	.	TRBV27	CASTPGQGIAGELFF
TRBJ1-6	.	TRBV11-2	CASSLDSGGSPLHF
TRBJ1-5	.	TRBV20-1	CSAAKWDREHQPQHF